The next 24 T cell receptor beta chains were all read from a single sample in a study of blood T cells in healthy people across ages. It was with a sample-barcoded 5' primer and a J-beta primer mix that a second PCR of about 6 to 11 cycles was run. TCRdb reprocessed the 5' RACE reads with MiXCR, giving one entry per CDR3 protein. The data show some 930,000 distinct CDR3 sequences, almost 30% seen once. These data were also reused for a study on T cells of mothers and their children.

The sample was blood. Source of these receptors: a woman between 40 and 55 years old in good health.

Ten or more counts support this clonotype. The V gene is TRBV7-9, the J gene TRBJ2-3; D tentatively reads TRBD1 or TRBD2 (5 bases each). Trimming stripped 4 bases from V and 7 bases from J, with 18 bases between. The CDR3 length is 15 residues. Germline V CDR1 and CDR2: SEHNR, FQNEAQ (reference sequence). CDR3: CASSSGTPPTHTQYF. The CDR3 DNA reads TGTGCCAGCAGCTCCGGGACGCCGCCTACGCATACGCAGTATTTT.

The CDR3 nucleotides are TGTGCCACTTCCCGACAGCCAGCTAACTATGGCTACACCTTC. This codes for CATSRQPANYGYTF. The chain uses TRBV15 and TRBJ1-2, with D perhaps matching TRBD1 (5 bases). There are 14 residues in the CDR3. V lost 9 bases and J lost 0, with 14 bases in between. Per the germline V gene, CDR1 is LNHNV and CDR2 is YYDKDF (reference sequence). The full variable domain, its missing parts supplied by reference TRBV15 and TRBJ1-2, is DAMVIQNPRYQVTQFGKPVTLSCSQTLNHNVMYWYQQKSSQAPKLLFHYYDKDFNNEADTPDNFQSRRPNTSFCFLDIRSPGLGDTAMYLCATSRQPANYGYTFGSGTRLTVV.

V gene TRBV7-2 combines with J gene TRBJ1-2; weak D call: TRBD1 (5 bases). V was pared by 2 bases and J by 10 bases, with 17 bases between. The CDR3 is 14 amino acids. The germline CDR1 and CDR2 sequences are SGHTA and FQGNSA. The CDR3 region is CASSLWGITRDYTF. The CDR3 nucleotides read TGTGCCAGCAGCTTATGGGGCATCACGAGAGACTACACCTTC.

About this clonotype itself: The conserved final phenylalanine or tryptophan is absent from the CDR3, which likely points to a read error. The chain carries TRBV10-3 and TRBJ1-2; no clear D gene. CDR1 is ENHRY and CDR2 is SYGVKD in the germline V gene. The CDR3 extends over 13 amino acids. Between the trimmed V and J ends, which lost 7 bases and 0 bases, there was a span of 9 bases. CDR3 nucleotides: TGTGCCATCAAGAGAGCGGCTAACTATGGCTACACCGTC. The encoded protein is CAIKRAANYGYTV.

This sequence joins TRBV7-9 and TRBJ2-5; perhaps TRBD1 as D (6 bases). The tail of the sequence fits TRBJ2-7 better, so the J call may be wrong. This CDR3 has 15 residues. CDR1 is SEHNR and CDR2 is FQNEAQ in the germline V gene (reference sequence). The CDR3 nucleotides read TGTGCCAGCAGCTTCGGACAGAGGGCTGGTGACGAGCAGTACTTC. Encoded protein: CASSFGQRAGDEQYF.

About this clonotype itself: A read error may explain this, as a much larger clone is one base away. The chain uses TRBV7-2 and TRBJ2-1, with 9 bases identical to TRBD1. Losses at the gene ends were 4 bases for V and 5 bases for J; bases not matched to a gene: 9. Germline-derived CDR1 and CDR2 are SGHTA and FQGNSA. This CDR3 comprises 16 residues. CDR3 nucleotides: TGTGCCAGCAGCTCTAGGGGGACAGGGCCTAACAATGAGCAGTTCTTC. Translated, it gives CASSSRGTGPNNEQFF.

This clonotype was seen at least ten times. This chain uses TRBV12-3 or TRBV12-4 with TRBJ2-5; D is undetermined. Deletions cut 1 base from V and 0 bases from J, with 6 bases between. The CDR3 spans 14 residues. The CDR3 DNA reads TGTGCCAGCAGTTTAGACGCGGACCAAGAGACCCAGTACTTC. It is translated as CASSLDADQETQYF.

In this sample, this clonotype turned up many times. The chain links TRBV27 to TRBJ1-2; D not certain. The ends were cut back, 5 bases at V and 9 bases at J, with 22 bases in the middle. This CDR3 contains 15 residues. The germline V gene encodes CDR1 MNHEY and CDR2 SMNVEV (reference sequence). CDR3 DNA: TGTGCCAGCAGTCTCAACCCTCGGACTGGGCAAAGCTACACCTTC. This encodes CASSLNPRTGQSYTF.

A note on this clonotype: A much larger clone differs by one base, so this may be a read error. The CDR3 nucleotides read TGTGCCGGCGGAGCAGGACTAGCGACAGAGACCCAGTACTTC. This translates into CAGGAGLATETQYF. The chain links TRBV7-8 to TRBJ2-5, with 9 bases lining up with TRBD2. Germline CDR1 reads SGHVS; CDR2 reads FQNEAQ. The CDR3 is made up of 14 amino acids. After removal of 11 bases from V and 4 bases from J, the junction contained 11 bases not matched to a gene.

This clonotype showed up just a few times. This sequence joins TRBV19 and TRBJ2-1, with 9 bases fitting TRBD2. The CDR3 contains 15 residues. CDR1 and CDR2 from the germline V gene are LNHDA and SQIVND (reference sequence). V lost 5 bases, J lost 8 bases, and 10 bases stayed unmatched. The CDR3 DNA follows: TGTGCCAGTAGTCCAACCCTAGCGGGGTCGGATGAGCAGTTCTTC. Encoded protein: CASSPTLAGSDEQFF.

The chain has TRBV7-2 and TRBJ2-7, with TRBD2 as a possible D gene (6 bases). This CDR3 is 14 amino acids long. Germline lookup yields CDR1 SGHTA and CDR2 FQGNSA. Deletions cut 1 base from V and 7 bases from J, with 14 bases between. The CDR3 reads CASSLGAGGLEQYF. The CDR3 DNA reads TGTGCCAGCAGCTTAGGAGCGGGCGGTCTTGAGCAGTACTTC.

The rearrangement links TRBV7-9 to TRBJ2-5; TRBD1 might be the D (5 bases). This CDR3 has 14 amino acids. Germline lookup yields CDR1 SEHNR and CDR2 FQNEAQ (reference sequence). Trimming left V 7 bases short and J 1 base short, with 13 bases between. As DNA, the CDR3 is TGTGCCAGCACAAAACAGGAGACCCAAGAGACCCAGTACTTC. Its protein product is CASTKQETQETQYF.

This clonotype was seen ten or more times. The V call is TRBV5-1, the J call TRBJ2-7; no definite D call. Deletions cut 2 bases from V and 2 bases from J, with 8 bases between. Germline V gene sequence: CDR1 SGHRS, CDR2 YFSETQ. The CDR3 spans 13 residues. For the CDR3, the DNA is TGCGCCAGCAGCTTACCACAGACCTACGAGCAGTACTTC. Translation: CASSLPQTYEQYF.

CDR3 sequence reads: CASSGGRTIYEQYF. As DNA, the CDR3 is TGCGCCAGCAGCGGGGGACGGACCATCTACGAGCAGTACTTC. The chain links TRBV5-1 to TRBJ2-5; the D gene could be TRBD1 or TRBD2 (5 bases each). Gene TRBJ2-7 matches the end of the DNA better, so the J call may be wrong. The CDR3 sequence is 14 residues long. The germline V gene encodes CDR1 SGHRS and CDR2 YFSETQ.

This clonotype was detected only a few times. A much larger clone differs from this one at a single base, so this may be a read error. The chain couples TRBV12-3 or TRBV12-4 to TRBJ1-2; 8 bases align to TRBD1. The CDR3 extends over 15 amino acids. CDR3: CAGSTLAGGDYGYTF. The CDR3 nucleotides are TGTGCCGGCAGCACCCTGGCAGGGGGCGACTATGGCTACACCTTC.

This chain links TRBV2 with TRBJ1-2; D perhaps matches TRBD1 (5 bases). V was trimmed by 7 bases and J by 5 bases, leaving 14 bases between them. Germline values: CDR1 SNHLY, CDR2 FYNNEI. This CDR3 region has 13 residues. The DNA for the CDR3 is TGTGCCAGCACCAAGGGGCTGATATATGGCTACACCTTC. Translating it yields CASTKGLIYGYTF.

This clonotype was seen ten or more times. This chain links TRBV20-1 with TRBJ2-7; D perhaps matches TRBD2 (5 bases). V shed 0 bases and J shed 3 bases, with 6 bases lying between them. CDR1 and CDR2 (germline): DFQATT, SNEGSKA (reference sequence). The CDR3 has 12 amino acids. The chain's CDR3 is CSARDSDYEQYF. In DNA, the CDR3 is TGCAGTGCTAGAGATAGCGACTACGAGCAGTACTTC.

The V gene is TRBV7-2, the J gene TRBJ1-1, with 8 bases identical to TRBD1. Germline V gene data show CDR1 as SGHTA and CDR2 as FQGNSA. V lost 5 bases to trimming and J lost 1 base; unmatched junction nucleotides: 9. The length of the CDR3 is 16 residues. The CDR3 nucleotides read TGTGCCAGCAGCGCTGGACAGGGTGGAGGGAACACTGAAGCTTTCTTT. It codes for CASSAGQGGGNTEAFF.

This clonotype has at least ten counts. J is TRBJ2-1 and V is TRBV29-1; 8 positions agree with TRBD1. The V gene's germline CDR1 is SQVTM and CDR2 ANQGSEA. Trimming took 5 bases from V and 8 from J; bases not matched to a gene: 14. The length of the CDR3 is 15 residues. CDR3 coding DNA: TGCAGCGTTTCTTTGGGACAGGACTTCGGGGATGAGCAGTTCTTC. It encodes CSVSLGQDFGDEQFF.

There are a few counts of this clonotype. The chain recombines TRBV7-2 with TRBJ2-7, with 8 nucleotides matching TRBD2. Trimming took 1 base from V and 5 from J; bases not matched to a gene: 19. This CDR3 region has 19 residues. CDR1 is SGHTA and CDR2 is FQGNSA in the germline V gene. This chain's CDR3 is CASSLDEWSGGPPPDEQYF. Written as DNA, the CDR3 is TGTGCCAGCAGCTTAGACGAATGGAGCGGGGGACCCCCTCCTGACGAGCAGTACTTC.

This clonotype occurred many times. The V gene is TRBV28, the J gene TRBJ2-7; D may be TRBD1 (5 bases). The V end lost 5 bases, the J end lost 3 bases, and 17 bases lay between the germline ends. The germline gives CDR1 MDHEN, CDR2 SYDVKM. The CDR3 sequence is 15 residues long. The CDR3 region has the DNA TGTGCCAGCAGTCCCAGGGCCTTTAGCCACTACGAGCAGTACTTC. It is translated as CASSPRAFSHYEQYF.

The V call is TRBV4-2, the J call TRBJ1-2, with D tentatively TRBD1 (5 bases). This CDR3 contains 16 residues. Germline values: CDR1 LGHNA, CDR2 YNFKEQ. The V end was cut by 3 bases, the J end by 0 bases, with 14 bases between. The CDR3 spells CASSQGTAPSNYGYTF. Written as DNA, the CDR3 is TGTGCCAGCAGCCAGGGGACGGCCCCTTCTAACTATGGCTACACCTTC.

The chain recombines TRBV5-1 with TRBJ1-3; D not resolved. Germline V lookup: CDR1 SGHRS, CDR2 YFSETQ. Trimming took off 2 bases at V and 1 base at J, with 10 bases between the two ends. The CDR3 totals 15 residues. The CDR3 bases are TGCGCCAGCAGCTTAGACACGCCGTCTGGAAACACCATATATTTT. It is translated as CASSLDTPSGNTIYF. The entire variable domain, with the rest obtained from reference TRBV5-1 and TRBJ1-3, is as follows: KAGVTQTPRYLIKTRGQQVTLSCSPISGHRSVSWYQQTPGQGLQFLFEYFSETQRNKGNFPGRFSGRQFSNSRSEMNVSTLELGDSALYLCASSLDTPSGNTIYFGEGSWLTVV.

This clonotype was observed at least ten times. V and J are TRBV7-2 and TRBJ2-7; TRBD1 matches 12 bases. V was pared by 9 bases and J by 6 bases, with 6 bases of the junction left unmatched. The CDR3 runs 13 residues. CDR1 is SGHTA and CDR2 is FQGNSA in the germline V gene. The chain's CDR3 is CASGTGGEPEQYF. CDR3 in DNA: TGTGCCAGTGGGACAGGGGGCGAACCCGAGCAGTACTTC.